This TCR beta chain derives from a study of cytotoxic CD8 clonotypes in ibrutinib-treated CLL. Study details: Among patients, some 25 responded partially and 2 completely; around 15 then stayed remitted and 12 progressed after median about 74 months.

Measured with immunoSEQ multiplex PCR; TCRdb has only the in-frame clones, and not every one. The sample contains some 93,000 clones, almost 80% of which appear only once. Regarding the study as a whole: Progressing patients had sampling times that differed from those of sustained-remission patients. Clonality grew at ibrutinib response; at progression, it decreased back toward baseline. Treatment saw public clonotypes, which were uncommon, either contract or stay stable.

As regards this clone: As yet, its antigen is unknown.

Germline CDR1 LGHNA, CDR2 YNFKEQ. This CDR3 is 15 amino acids long. J lost 3 bases, V lost 4 bases, and 5 bases had no gene match. Sequencing used PBMCs, obtained after 12 months of ibrutinib treatment. The TCR comes from a human donor with chronic lymphocytic leukemia. J is TRBJ2-4 and V is TRBV4-2, with 8 positions matching TRBD2. The CDR3 region is CASSLRGTSKNIQYF. The DNA for the CDR3 is TGTGCCAGCAGCCTTCGTGGGACTAGCAAAAACATTCAGTACTTC.